This T cell receptor (beta chain) was observed in a study of HIV-infected patients and healthy controls. Broader study findings: MAIT alpha-chain CDR3s were frequent in healthy controls, depleted in HIV+.

V was shortened by 5 bases and J by 5 bases, with 19 bases between the two germline ends. Germline V CDR1 and CDR2: PRHDT, FYEKMQ (reference sequence). The CDR3 spans 15 residues. This clonotype was seen only a few times. Its antigen is unknown. Reverse transcription used 450 to 500 ng RNA and constant-region primers for alpha and beta. Separate chain-specific third strand synthesis with multiplexing indices produced the alpha and beta libraries. An approximately 23-cycle PCR with P5s and P7 primers followed a short adapter-adding first PCR. TCRdb re-analysed the 5' RACE reads in MiXCR, keeping a single row per CDR3 protein. Of under 20,000 distinct CDR3 sequences in the sample, approximately 5.8% were seen once. Whole blood was used without fractionation, so all unsorted peripheral T cells were included.

Material for sequencing was blood. This rearrangement joins TRBV13 to TRBJ2-7; possibly TRBD1 for D (6 bases). The TCR was taken from an adult in good health. Here the CDR3 reads CASSPTGTLLDEQYF. CDR3 nucleotide sequence: TGTGCCAGCAGCCCTACAGGGACCCTTTTGGACGAGCAGTACTTC.